This paragraph reports one T cell receptor beta chain. What it binds is unknown. The sample comes from a study of CD8 T cells in ankylosing spondylitis. Overall study findings and caveats: Relatively scarce in peripheral blood, disease-linked clones were CD8+. Clones linked to disease were reported to show significant enrichment in matched ankylosing spondylitis synovial fluid. Within ankylosing spondylitis blood, a TCR beta motif made up of eight or nine highly homologous variants appeared to be characteristic.

Making the TCR beta libraries involved quantitative 5'-RACE with molecular barcodes. TCRdb passed the 5' RACE reads through MiXCR, listing each CDR3 protein once. Here the sample spans approximately 25,000 distinct CDR3 sequences, less than 20% being singletons. The specimen sequenced was blood. The receptor was isolated from a male donor with ankylosing spondylitis or in good health (not recorded which).

DNA for the CDR3: TGTGCCAGCAGTACCCGGGACAGATACACCGGGGAGCTGTTTTTT. Translating gives CASSTRDRYTGELFF. V gene TRBV7-6 combines with J gene TRBJ2-2; 7 nucleotides line up with TRBD1. V was clipped by 6 bases and J by 3 bases; unmatched bases: 7. The CDR3 is 15 residues long. Germline V lookup: CDR1 SGHVS, CDR2 FNYEAQ.